The clone carrying this T cell receptor beta chain was counted a few times. The entry originates in a study of T-cell memory formation after mild COVID-19. The CDR3 contains 14 residues. V lost 5 bases and J lost 3; bases outside the gene matches: 4. The germline V gene encodes CDR1 SGHNT and CDR2 YENEEA. TCRdb re-called the 5' RACE reads with MiXCR, one entry per CDR3 protein. The sample has roughly 600,000 distinct CDR3 sequences, under 20% seen once. The V call is TRBV11-3, the J call TRBJ2-3; 8 bases fit TRBD2. The source of this sequence is an adult woman who had mild COVID-19 (a few samples of this study predate the infection). Cell type and time point are not known. The sequencing input was PBMCs or a T cell subset sorted from them (not recorded which). This CDR3 reads CASSVLAGTDTQYF. The CDR3 DNA reads TGTGCCAGCAGCGTTCTAGCGGGTACAGATACGCAGTATTTT.